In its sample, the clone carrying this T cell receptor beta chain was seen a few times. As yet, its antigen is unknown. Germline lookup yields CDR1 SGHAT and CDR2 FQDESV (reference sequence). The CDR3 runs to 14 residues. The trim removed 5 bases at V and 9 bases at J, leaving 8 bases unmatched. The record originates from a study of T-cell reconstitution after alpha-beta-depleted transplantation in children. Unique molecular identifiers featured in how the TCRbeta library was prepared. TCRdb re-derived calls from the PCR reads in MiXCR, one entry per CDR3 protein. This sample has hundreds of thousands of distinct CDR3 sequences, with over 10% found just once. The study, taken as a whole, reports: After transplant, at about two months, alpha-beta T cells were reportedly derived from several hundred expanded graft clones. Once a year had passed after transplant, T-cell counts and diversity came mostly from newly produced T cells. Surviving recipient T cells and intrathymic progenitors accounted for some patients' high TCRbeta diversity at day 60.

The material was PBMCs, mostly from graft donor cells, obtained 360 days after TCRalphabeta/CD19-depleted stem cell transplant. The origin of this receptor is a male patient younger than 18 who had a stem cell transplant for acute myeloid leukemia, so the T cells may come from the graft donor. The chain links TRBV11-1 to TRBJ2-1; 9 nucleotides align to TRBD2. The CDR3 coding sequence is TGTGCCAGCAGCCACAACTCACTAGCGGGTGAGCAGTTCTTC. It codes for CASSHNSLAGEQFF. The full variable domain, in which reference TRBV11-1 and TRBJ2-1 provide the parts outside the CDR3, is EAEVAQSPRYKITEKSQAVAFWCDPISGHATLYWYRQILGQGPELLVQFQDESVVDDSQLPKDRFSAERLKGVDSTLKIQPAELGDSAMYLCASSHNSLAGEQFFGPGTRLTVL.